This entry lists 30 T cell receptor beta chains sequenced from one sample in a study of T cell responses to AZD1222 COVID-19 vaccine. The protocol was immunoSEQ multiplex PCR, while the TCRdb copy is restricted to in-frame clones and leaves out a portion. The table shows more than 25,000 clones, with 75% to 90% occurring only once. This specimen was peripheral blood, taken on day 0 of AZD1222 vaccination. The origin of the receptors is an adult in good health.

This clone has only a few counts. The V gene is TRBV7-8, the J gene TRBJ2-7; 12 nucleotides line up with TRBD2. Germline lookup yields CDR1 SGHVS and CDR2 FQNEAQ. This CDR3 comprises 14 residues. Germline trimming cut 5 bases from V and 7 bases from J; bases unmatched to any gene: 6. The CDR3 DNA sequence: TGTGCCAGCAGCGGGACTAGCGGGTCTGGGGAGCAGTACTTC. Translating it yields CASSGTSGSGEQYF.

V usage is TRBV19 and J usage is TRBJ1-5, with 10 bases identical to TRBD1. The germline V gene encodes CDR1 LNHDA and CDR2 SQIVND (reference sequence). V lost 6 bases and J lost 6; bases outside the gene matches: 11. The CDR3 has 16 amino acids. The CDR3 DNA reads TGTGCCAGTAGACTGACAGGGGGCGCAAATCTTCAGCCCCAGCATTTT. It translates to CASRLTGGANLQPQHF. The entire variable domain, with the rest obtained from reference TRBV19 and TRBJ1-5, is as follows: DGGITQSPKYLFRKEGQNVTLSCEQNLNHDAMYWYRQDPGQGLRLIYYSQIVNDFQKGDIAEGYSVSREKKESFPLTVTSAQKNPTAFYLCASRLTGGANLQPQHFGDGTRLSIL.

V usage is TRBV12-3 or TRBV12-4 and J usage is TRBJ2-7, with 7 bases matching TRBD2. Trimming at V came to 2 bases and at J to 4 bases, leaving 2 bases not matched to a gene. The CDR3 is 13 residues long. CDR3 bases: TGTGCCAGCAGTTTAAGCGGGACTTACGAGCAGTACTTC. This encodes CASSLSGTYEQYF.

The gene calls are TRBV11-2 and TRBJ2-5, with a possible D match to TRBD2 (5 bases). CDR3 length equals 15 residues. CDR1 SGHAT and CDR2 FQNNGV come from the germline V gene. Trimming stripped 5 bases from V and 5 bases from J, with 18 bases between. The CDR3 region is CASSRRSSGPETQYF. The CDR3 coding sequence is TGTGCCAGCAGCCGCCGATCAAGCGGCCCCGAGACCCAGTACTTC.

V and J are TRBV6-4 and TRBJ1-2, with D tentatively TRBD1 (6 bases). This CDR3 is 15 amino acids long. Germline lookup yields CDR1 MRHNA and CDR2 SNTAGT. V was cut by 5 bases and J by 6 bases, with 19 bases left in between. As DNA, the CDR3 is TGTGCCAGCAGTCCCACCCCGGGGACATGGGATGGCTACACCTTC. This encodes CASSPTPGTWDGYTF.

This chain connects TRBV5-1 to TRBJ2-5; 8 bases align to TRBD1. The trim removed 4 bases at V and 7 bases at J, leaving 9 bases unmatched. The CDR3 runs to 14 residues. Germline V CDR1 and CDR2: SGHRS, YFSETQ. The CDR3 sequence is CASSQDRGVWTQYF. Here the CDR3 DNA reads TGCGCCAGCAGCCAAGACAGGGGAGTGTGGACCCAGTACTTC.

Here the CDR3 DNA reads TGTGCCAGCAGCAGGGACCCTGGGTGGGACTACGAGCAGTACTTC. Its translation: CASSRDPGWDYEQYF. This rearrangement joins TRBV27 to TRBJ2-7, with D possibly being TRBD1 or TRBD2 (5 bases each). The germline CDR1 and CDR2 sequences are MNHEY and SMNVEV (reference sequence). The CDR3 extends over 15 amino acids. Trimming stripped 6 bases from V and 3 bases from J, with 18 bases between.

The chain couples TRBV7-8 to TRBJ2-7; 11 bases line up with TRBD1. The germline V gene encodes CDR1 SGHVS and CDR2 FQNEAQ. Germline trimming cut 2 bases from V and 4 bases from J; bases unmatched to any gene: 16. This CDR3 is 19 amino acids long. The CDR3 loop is CASSLNWVKGDRGSYEQYF. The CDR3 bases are TGTGCCAGCAGCTTAAATTGGGTAAAGGGGGACAGGGGGTCTTACGAGCAGTACTTC.

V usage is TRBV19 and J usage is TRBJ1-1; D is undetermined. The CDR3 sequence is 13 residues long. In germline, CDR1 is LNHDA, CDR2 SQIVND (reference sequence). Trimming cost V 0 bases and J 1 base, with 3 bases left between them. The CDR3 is CASSIEQNTEAFF. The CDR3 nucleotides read TGTGCCAGTAGTATAGAACAGAACACTGAAGCTTTCTTT. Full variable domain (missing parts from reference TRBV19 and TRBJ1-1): DGGITQSPKYLFRKEGQNVTLSCEQNLNHDAMYWYRQDPGQGLRLIYYSQIVNDFQKGDIAEGYSVSREKKESFPLTVTSAQKNPTAFYLCASSIEQNTEAFFGQGTRLTVV.

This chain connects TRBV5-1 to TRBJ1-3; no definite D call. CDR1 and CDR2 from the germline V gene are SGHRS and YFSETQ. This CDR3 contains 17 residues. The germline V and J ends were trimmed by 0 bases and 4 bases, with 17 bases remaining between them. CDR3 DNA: TGCGCCAGCAGCTTGGCGGGCAGCCCGGGATACGGAAACACCATATATTTT. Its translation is CASSLAGSPGYGNTIYF.

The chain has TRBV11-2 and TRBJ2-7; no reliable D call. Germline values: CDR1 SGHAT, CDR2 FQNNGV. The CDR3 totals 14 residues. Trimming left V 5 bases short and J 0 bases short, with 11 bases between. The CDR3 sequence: CASSRRRDSYEQYF. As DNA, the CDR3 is TGTGCCAGCAGCCGCCGACGCGACTCCTACGAGCAGTACTTC.

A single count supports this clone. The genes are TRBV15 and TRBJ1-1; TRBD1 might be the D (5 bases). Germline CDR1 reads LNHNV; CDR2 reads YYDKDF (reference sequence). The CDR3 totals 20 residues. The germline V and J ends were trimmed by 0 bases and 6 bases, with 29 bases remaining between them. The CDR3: CATSRDSEGAFSGDIAEAFF. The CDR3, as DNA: TGTGCCACCAGCAGAGATAGTGAAGGGGCTTTTTCGGGCGATATTGCTGAAGCTTTCTTT.

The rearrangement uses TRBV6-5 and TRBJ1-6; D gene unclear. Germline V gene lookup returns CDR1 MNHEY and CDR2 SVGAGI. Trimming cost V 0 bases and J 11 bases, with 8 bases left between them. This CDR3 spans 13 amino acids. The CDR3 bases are TGTGCCAGCAGTTACTCCGGTGATACACCCCTCCACTTT. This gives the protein CASSYSGDTPLHF.

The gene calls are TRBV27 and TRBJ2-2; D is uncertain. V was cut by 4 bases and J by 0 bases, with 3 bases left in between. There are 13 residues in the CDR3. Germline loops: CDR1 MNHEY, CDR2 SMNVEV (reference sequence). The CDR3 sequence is CASSSANTGELFF. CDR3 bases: TGTGCCAGCAGTTCAGCGAACACCGGGGAGCTGTTTTTT.

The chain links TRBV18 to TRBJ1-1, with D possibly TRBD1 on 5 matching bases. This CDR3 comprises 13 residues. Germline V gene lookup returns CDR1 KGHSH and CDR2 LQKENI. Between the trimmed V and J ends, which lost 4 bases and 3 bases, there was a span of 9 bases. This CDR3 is CASSQGFDTEAFF. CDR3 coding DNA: TGTGCCAGCTCACAGGGGTTTGACACTGAAGCTTTCTTT.

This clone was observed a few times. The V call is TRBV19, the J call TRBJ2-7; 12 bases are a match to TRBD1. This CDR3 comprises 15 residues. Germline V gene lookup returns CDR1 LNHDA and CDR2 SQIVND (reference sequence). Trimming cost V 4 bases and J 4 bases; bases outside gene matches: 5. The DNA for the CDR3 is TGTGCCAGTAGTACCGGGACAGGGGGCTTTTACGAGCAGTACTTC. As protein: CASSTGTGGFYEQYF.

CDR3 residues: CASSERIVYNSPLHF. As DNA, the CDR3 is TGTGCCAGCAGTGAAAGGATAGTCTATAATTCACCCCTCCACTTT. The chain couples TRBV6-1 to TRBJ1-6; the D is unclear. Germline CDR1 and CDR2: MNHNS and SASEGT. Deletions cut 2 bases from V and 3 bases from J, with 8 bases between. The CDR3 loop spans 15 amino acids.

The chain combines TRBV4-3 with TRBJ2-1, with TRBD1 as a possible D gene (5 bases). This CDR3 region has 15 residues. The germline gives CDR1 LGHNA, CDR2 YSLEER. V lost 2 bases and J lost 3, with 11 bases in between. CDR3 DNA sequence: TGCGCCAGCAGCCAACAGGGATCGGGCTACAATGAGCAGTTCTTC. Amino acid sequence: CASSQQGSGYNEQFF.

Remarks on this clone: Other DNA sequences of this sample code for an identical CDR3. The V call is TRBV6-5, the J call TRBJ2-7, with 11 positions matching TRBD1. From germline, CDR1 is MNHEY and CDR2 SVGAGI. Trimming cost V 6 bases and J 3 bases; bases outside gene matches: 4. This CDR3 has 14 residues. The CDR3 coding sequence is TGTGCCAGCAGAACCGGGACAGGGGGCTACGAGCAGTACTTC. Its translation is CASRTGTGGYEQYF.

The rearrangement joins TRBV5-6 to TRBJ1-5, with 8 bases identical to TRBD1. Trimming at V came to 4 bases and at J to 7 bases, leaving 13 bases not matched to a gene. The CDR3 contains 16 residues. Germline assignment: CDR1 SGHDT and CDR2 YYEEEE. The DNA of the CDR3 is TGTGCCAGCAGCACCCGGGGTGGGGACAGGAGCCAGCCCCAGCATTTT. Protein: CASSTRGGDRSQPQHF.

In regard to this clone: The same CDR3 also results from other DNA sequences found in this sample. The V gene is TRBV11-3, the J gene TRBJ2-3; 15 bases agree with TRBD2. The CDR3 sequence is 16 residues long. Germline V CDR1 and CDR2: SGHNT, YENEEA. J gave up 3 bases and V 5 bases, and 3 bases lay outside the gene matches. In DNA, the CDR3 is TGTGCCAGCAGCCCCGGGACTAGCGGGAGGACAGATACGCAGTATTTT. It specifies CASSPGTSGRTDTQYF.

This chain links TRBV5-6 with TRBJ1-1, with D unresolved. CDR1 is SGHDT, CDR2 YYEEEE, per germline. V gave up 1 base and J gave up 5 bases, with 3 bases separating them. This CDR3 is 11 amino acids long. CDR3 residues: CASSLRTEAFF. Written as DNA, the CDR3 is TGTGCCAGCAGCTTGAGAACTGAAGCTTTCTTT.

CDR3 amino acids: CAWNRLGDTEAFF. DNA of the CDR3: TGTGCCTGGAACCGCCTGGGGGACACTGAAGCTTTCTTT. The J gene is TRBJ1-1, the V gene TRBV30, with D perhaps TRBD1 (5 bases). The V gene's germline CDR1 is GTSNPN and CDR2 SVGIG (reference sequence). The CDR3 is made up of 13 amino acids. Trimming took 4 bases from V and 3 from J, leaving 12 bases between them.

The CDR3 here is CATQSFQGAYYQPQHF. Written as DNA, the CDR3 is TGTGCCACCCAGTCGTTCCAGGGGGCTTATTATCAGCCCCAGCATTTT. The chain combines TRBV28 with TRBJ1-5; 8 bases line up with TRBD1. Trimming removed 10 bases from V and 5 bases from J; junction bases left unmatched: 16. CDR3 length: 16 residues. CDR1 MDHEN and CDR2 SYDVKM come from the germline V gene.

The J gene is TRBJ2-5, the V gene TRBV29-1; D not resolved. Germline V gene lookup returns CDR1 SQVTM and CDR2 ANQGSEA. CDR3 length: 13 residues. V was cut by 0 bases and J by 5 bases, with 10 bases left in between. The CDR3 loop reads CSVEELSLETQYF. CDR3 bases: TGCAGCGTTGAAGAACTATCTTTGGAGACCCAGTACTTC.

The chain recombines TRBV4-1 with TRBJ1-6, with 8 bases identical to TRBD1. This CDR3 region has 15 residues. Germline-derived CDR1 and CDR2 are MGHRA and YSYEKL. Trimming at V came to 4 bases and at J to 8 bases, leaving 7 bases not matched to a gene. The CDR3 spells CASSRVTGAYSPLHF. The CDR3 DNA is TGCGCCAGCAGCCGAGTGACAGGGGCTTATTCACCCCTCCACTTT.

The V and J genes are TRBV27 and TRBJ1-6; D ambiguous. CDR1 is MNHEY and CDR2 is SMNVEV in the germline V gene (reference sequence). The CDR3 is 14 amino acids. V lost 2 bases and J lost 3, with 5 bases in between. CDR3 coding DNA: TGTGCCAGCAGTTTAAGCAGCTATAATTCACCCCTCCACTTT. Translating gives CASSLSSYNSPLHF.

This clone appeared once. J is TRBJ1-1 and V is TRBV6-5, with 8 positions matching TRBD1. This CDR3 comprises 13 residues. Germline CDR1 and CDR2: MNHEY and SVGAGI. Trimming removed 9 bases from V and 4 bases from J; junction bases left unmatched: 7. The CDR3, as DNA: TGTGCCAGTCTGACAGGGGCGGGCACTGAAGCTTTCTTT. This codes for CASLTGAGTEAFF.

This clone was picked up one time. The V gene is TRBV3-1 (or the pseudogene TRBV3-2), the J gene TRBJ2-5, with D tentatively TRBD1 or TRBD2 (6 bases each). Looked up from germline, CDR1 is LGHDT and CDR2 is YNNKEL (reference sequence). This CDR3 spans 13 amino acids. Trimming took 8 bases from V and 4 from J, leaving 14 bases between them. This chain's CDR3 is CASGPGGVETQYF. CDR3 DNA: TGTGCCAGCGGCCCCGGGGGCGTAGAGACCCAGTACTTC.

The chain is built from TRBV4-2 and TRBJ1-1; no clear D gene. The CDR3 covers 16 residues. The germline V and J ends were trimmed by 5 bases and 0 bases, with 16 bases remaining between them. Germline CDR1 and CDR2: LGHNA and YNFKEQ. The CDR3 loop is CASSSDRPTLNTEAFF. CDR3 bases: TGTGCCAGCAGCTCCGACCGACCTACTCTGAACACTGAAGCTTTCTTT.